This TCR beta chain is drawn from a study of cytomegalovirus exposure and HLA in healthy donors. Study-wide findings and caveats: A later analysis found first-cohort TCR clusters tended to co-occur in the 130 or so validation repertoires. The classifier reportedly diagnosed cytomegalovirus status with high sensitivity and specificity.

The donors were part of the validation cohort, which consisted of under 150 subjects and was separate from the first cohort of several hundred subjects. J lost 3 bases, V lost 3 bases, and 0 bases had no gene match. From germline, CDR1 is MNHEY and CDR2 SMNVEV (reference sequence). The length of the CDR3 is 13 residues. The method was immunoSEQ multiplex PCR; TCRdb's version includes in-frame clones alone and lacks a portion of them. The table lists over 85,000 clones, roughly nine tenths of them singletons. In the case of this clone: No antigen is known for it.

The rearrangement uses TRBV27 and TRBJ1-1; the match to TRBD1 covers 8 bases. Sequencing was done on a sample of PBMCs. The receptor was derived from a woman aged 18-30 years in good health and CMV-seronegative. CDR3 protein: CASSLDRDTEAFF. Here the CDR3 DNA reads TGTGCCAGCAGTTTGGACAGGGACACTGAAGCTTTCTTT.